One and the same sample provided the 13 T cell receptor beta chains below, sequenced in a study of T cell repertoires in cytomegalovirus infection. TCRdb re-derived calls from the reads in MiXCR, one entry per CDR3 protein. The sample comprises 480,000 or so distinct CDR3 sequences, about 11% of which are singletons, and roughly 10% rests with the top ten. Sequencing used PBMCs. These TCRs come from a human donor in good health (CMV status not recorded). Some clones in this sample may be carry-over from other donors' samples.

This clonotype was seen a handful of times. The gene calls are TRBV9 and TRBJ2-1, with 12 nucleotides matching TRBD1. The CDR3 is 23 residues long. The germline CDR1 and CDR2 sequences are SGDLS and YYNGEE. The junction had 27 bases not matched to a gene; V was cut back by 3 bases and J by 5 bases. The CDR3 bases are TGTGCCAGCAGCGCGACCGGGACAGGGGGCTACCTTGCAGGCGGGAGAGGCAACAATGAGCAGTTCTTC. This translates into CASSATGTGGYLAGGRGNNEQFF.

This clonotype occurred many times. The chain recombines TRBV12-3 or TRBV12-4 with TRBJ2-7, with 12 bases matching TRBD2. The CDR3 sequence is 16 residues long. V gave up 10 bases and J gave up 2 bases; unmatched junction bases: 12. The CDR3 is CATLDSTSGGTYEQYF. DNA for the CDR3: TGTGCCACCCTAGACTCGACTAGCGGGGGTACCTACGAGCAGTACTTC.

This clonotype occurred a few times. The chain joins TRBV6-6 to TRBJ1-5; possibly TRBD1 for D (6 bases). Germline values: CDR1 MNHNY, CDR2 SVGAGI (reference sequence). The germline V and J ends were trimmed by 2 bases and 7 bases, with 18 bases remaining between them. The CDR3 is 16 residues long. Here the CDR3 reads CASSYQFRQVGQPQHF. The CDR3 coding sequence is TGTGCCAGCAGTTACCAATTTCGACAGGTCGGACAGCCCCAGCATTTT.

This clonotype has a count of ten or more. This chain links TRBV7-7 with TRBJ1-1; possible D gene TRBD1, 5 bases. The CDR3 extends over 14 amino acids. V was clipped by 1 base and J by 4 bases, with 10 bases between them. Germline lookup yields CDR1 SSHAT and CDR2 FNYEAQ (reference sequence). The CDR3 here is CASSLVSGPTEAFF. The CDR3 DNA reads TGTGCCAGCAGCTTAGTCTCGGGGCCCACTGAAGCTTTCTTT.

This clonotype was seen repeatedly, ten times or more. This chain joins TRBV4-2 and TRBJ1-1; D is possibly TRBD1 (6 bases). Germline-derived CDR1 and CDR2 are LGHNA and YNFKEQ. With 0 bases removed from V and 4 bases from J, the gap between germline ends came to 12 bases. This CDR3 region has 15 residues. CDR3 sequence reads: CASSQDRGLGTEAFF. CDR3 nucleotides: TGTGCCAGCAGCCAAGACAGGGGCCTGGGCACTGAAGCTTTCTTT.

Ten or more counts support this clonotype. The J gene is TRBJ2-1, the V gene TRBV4-1; no reliable D call. The V gene lost 2 bases and the J gene lost 0 bases, with 5 bases spanning the gap. The CDR3 is made up of 14 amino acids. Germline values: CDR1 MGHRA, CDR2 YSYEKL. CDR3 bases: TGCGCCAGCAGCCAAAGCCCCTCCTACAATGAGCAGTTCTTC. This gives the protein CASSQSPSYNEQFF.

Many counts were recorded for this clonotype. The chain joins TRBV12-3 or TRBV12-4 to TRBJ2-7, with D perhaps TRBD2 (6 bases). The CDR3 has 15 residues. Trimming took off 4 bases at V and 5 bases at J, with 18 bases between the two ends. CDR3 bases: TGTGCCAGCAGTTGGCAGCTTGAGGCGGGACACGAGCAGTACTTC. Translated: CASSWQLEAGHEQYF.

This clonotype was detected ten times or more. The chain is built from TRBV11-3 and TRBJ2-1; 11 nucleotides match TRBD2. In germline, CDR1 is SGHNT, CDR2 YENEEA. The CDR3 is made up of 15 amino acids. Trimming at V came to 3 bases and at J to 5 bases, leaving 3 bases not matched to a gene. Here the CDR3 DNA reads TGTGCCAGCAGCTTGACTAGCGGGGTGAACAATGAGCAGTTCTTC. Its translation: CASSLTSGVNNEQFF.

This clonotype was recorded many times. The chain uses TRBV7-2 and TRBJ2-3; 7 nucleotides align to TRBD2. The CDR3 length is 15 residues. The V segment lost 5 bases and the J segment 6 bases; nucleotides outside the gene matches: 11. Germline loops: CDR1 SGHTA, CDR2 FQGNSA. As DNA, the CDR3 is TGTGCCAGCAGCCCGGGGGGTGGGAGGGGTGATACGCAGTATTTT. It yields the protein CASSPGGGRGDTQYF.

This clonotype was detected many times. The chain is built from TRBV6-1 and TRBJ2-2, with 7 positions matching TRBD1. The CDR3 contains 15 residues. Germline lookup yields CDR1 MNHNS and CDR2 SASEGT. The trim removed 7 bases at V and 4 bases at J, leaving 9 bases unmatched. The CDR3 is CASILTGVGTGELFF. DNA for the CDR3: TGTGCCAGCATCTTAACAGGGGTGGGCACCGGGGAGCTGTTTTTT.

This clonotype was recorded many times. The rearrangement links TRBV7-6 to TRBJ2-5; D perhaps matches TRBD1 (5 bases). The CDR3 contains 16 residues. The V end lost 2 bases, the J end lost 2 bases, and 15 bases lay between the germline ends. Germline V gene sequence: CDR1 SGHVS, CDR2 FNYEAQ. The CDR3 nucleotides read TGTGCCAGCAGCTTAAGGTTGCGCAGGGCACAAGAGACCCAGTACTTC. Encoded protein: CASSLRLRRAQETQYF.

V usage is TRBV7-6 and J usage is TRBJ1-2; D gene unclear. Trimming pared 4 bases from V and 4 bases from J, leaving 4 bases between. Germline loops: CDR1 SGHVS, CDR2 FNYEAQ. The CDR3 runs 11 residues. The CDR3: CASSYIYGYTF. CDR3 coding DNA: TGTGCCAGCAGCTATATCTATGGCTACACCTTC. Variable domain in full (rest from reference TRBV7-6 and TRBJ1-2): GAGVSQSPRYKVTKRGQDVALRCDPISGHVSLYWYRQALGQGPEFLTYFNYEAQQDKSGLPNDRFSAERPEGSISTLTIQRTEQRDSAMYRCASSYIYGYTFGSGTRLTVV.

This clonotype was seen a few times. V usage is TRBV28 and J usage is TRBJ2-7; D uncertain. Germline loops: CDR1 MDHEN, CDR2 SYDVKM. The CDR3 runs 11 residues. The ends were cut back, 7 bases at V and 4 bases at J, with 8 bases in the middle. The CDR3 DNA follows: TGTGCCAGCACCCGCCATTACGAGCAGTACTTC. Encoded protein: CASTRHYEQYF.